This paragraph covers one T cell receptor beta chain sequence. Data came from immunoSEQ multiplex PCR; TCRdb stores just in-frame clones and leaves some out. The profile covers approximately 200,000 clones, with around 87% appearing a single time and roughly 7.2% taken by the ten largest. These data belong to a study of blood T cell repertoires in COVID-19. About the research overall: Acute and convalescent COVID-19 samples came from the United States, Italy and Spain.

Trimming cost V 6 bases and J 2 bases, with 13 bases left between them. Per the germline V gene, CDR1 is SQVTM and CDR2 is ANQGSEA. CDR3 length: 13 amino acids. The study assigned cohorts using participant-reported clinical history. Material: PBMCs or T cells enriched from blood (not recorded which). The origin of this receptor is a young man in a cohort exposed to, infected with or recovered from COVID-19 (not recorded which). The V gene is TRBV29-1, the J gene TRBJ1-1; D is possibly TRBD1 (6 bases). The CDR3 sequence: CSVIKGTNTEAFF. The CDR3 nucleotides are TGCAGCGTGATAAAGGGGACAAACACTGAAGCTTTCTTT.